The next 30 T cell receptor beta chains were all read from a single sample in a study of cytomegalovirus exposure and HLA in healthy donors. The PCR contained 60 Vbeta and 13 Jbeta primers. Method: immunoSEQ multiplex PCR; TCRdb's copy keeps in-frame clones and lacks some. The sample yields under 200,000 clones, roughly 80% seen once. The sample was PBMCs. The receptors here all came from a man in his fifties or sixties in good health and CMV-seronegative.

Here the CDR3 reads CASTQGVYEQYF. CDR3 DNA sequence: TGTGCCAGCACACAGGGGGTCTACGAGCAGTACTTC. The rearrangement joins TRBV2 to TRBJ2-5, with 8 bases lining up with TRBD1. The DNA end is more similar to TRBJ2-7, so the J call may be wrong. The CDR3 contains 12 residues. CDR1 and CDR2 from the germline V gene are SNHLY and FYNNEI.

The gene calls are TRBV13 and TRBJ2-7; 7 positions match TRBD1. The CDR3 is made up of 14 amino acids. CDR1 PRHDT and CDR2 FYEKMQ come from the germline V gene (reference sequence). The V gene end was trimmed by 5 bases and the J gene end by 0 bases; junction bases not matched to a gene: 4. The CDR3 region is CASSARQGSYEQYF. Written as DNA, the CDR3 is TGTGCCAGCAGCGCCCGACAGGGCTCCTACGAGCAGTACTTC.

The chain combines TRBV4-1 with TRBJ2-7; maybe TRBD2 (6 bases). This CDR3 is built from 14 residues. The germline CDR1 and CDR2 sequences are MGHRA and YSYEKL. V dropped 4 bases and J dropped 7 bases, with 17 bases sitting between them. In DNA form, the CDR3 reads TGCGCCAGCAGCCGGGGGACCGGGACTTCGGAGCAGTACTTC. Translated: CASSRGTGTSEQYF.

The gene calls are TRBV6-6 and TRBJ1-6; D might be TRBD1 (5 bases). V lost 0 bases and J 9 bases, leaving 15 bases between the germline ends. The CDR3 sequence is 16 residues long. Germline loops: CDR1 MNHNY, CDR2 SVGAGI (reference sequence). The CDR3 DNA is TGTGCCAGCAGTTACTCGATCGGGGGTCGCAGTTCACCCCTCCACTTT. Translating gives CASSYSIGGRSSPLHF.

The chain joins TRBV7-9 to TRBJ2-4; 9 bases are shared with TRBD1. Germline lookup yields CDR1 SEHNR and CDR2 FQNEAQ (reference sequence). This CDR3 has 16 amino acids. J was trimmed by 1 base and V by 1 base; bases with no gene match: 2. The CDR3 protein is CASSLVQGAAKNIQYF. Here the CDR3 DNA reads TGTGCCAGCAGCTTAGTACAGGGGGCGGCCAAAAACATTCAGTACTTC.

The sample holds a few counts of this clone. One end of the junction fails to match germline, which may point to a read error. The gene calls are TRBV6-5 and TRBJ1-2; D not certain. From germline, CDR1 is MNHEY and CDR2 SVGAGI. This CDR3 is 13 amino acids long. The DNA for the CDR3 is TGTGCCAGCAGTGAAGGAGGCGGGAATAGCTACCCCTTC. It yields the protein CASSEGGGNSYPF.

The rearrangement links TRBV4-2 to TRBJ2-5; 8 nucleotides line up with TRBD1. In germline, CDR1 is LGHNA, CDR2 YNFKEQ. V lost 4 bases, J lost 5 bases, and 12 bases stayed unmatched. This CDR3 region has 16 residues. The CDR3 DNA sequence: TGTGCCAGCAGCCGGCTTGGACAGGGCGGTCGTGAGACCCAGTACTTC. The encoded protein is CASSRLGQGGRETQYF.

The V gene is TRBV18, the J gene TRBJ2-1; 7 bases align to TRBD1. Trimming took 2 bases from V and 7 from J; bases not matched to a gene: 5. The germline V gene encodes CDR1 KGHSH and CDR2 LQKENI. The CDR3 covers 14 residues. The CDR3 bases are TGTGCCAGCTCACCAAAGGACAGGCCGAATGAGCAGTTCTTC. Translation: CASSPKDRPNEQFF.

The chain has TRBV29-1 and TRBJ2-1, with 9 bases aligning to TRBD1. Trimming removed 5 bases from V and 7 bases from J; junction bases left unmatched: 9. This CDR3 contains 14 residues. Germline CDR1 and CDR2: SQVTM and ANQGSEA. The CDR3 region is CSVCFRQGGNEQFF. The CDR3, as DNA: TGCAGCGTTTGCTTTAGACAGGGGGGAAATGAGCAGTTCTTC.

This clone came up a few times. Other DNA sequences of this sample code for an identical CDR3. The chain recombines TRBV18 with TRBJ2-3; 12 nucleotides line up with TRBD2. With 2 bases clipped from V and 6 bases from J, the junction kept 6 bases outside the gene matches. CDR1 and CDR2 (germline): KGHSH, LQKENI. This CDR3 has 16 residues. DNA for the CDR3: TGTGCCAGCTCACCAGGCCTAGCGGGAGGGTCCGATACGCAGTATTTT. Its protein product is CASSPGLAGGSDTQYF.

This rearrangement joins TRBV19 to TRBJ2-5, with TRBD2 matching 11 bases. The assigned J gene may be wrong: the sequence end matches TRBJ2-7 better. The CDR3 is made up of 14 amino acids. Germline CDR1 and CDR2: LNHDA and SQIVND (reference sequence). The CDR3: CASTTSGSSYEQYF. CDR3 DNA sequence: TGTGCCAGTACAACTAGCGGGAGTTCCTACGAGCAGTACTTC.

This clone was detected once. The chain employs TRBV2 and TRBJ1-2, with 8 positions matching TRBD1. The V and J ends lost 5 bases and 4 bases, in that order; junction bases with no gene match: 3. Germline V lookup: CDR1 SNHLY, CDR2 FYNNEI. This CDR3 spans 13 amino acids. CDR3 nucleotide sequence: TGTGCCAGCAGTCCGGGACAGGTCTATGGCTACACCTTC. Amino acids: CASSPGQVYGYTF. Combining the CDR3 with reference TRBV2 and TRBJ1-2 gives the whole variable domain EPEVTQTPSHQVTQMGQEVILRCVPISNHLYFYWYRQILGQKVEFLVSFYNNEISEKSEIFDDQFSVERPDGSNFTLKIRSTKLEDSAMYFCASSPGQVYGYTFGSGTRLTVV.

The CDR3 spells CASSPPGRGGGTEAFF. CDR3 nucleotide sequence: TGTGCCAGCAGCCCCCCGGGGCGGGGAGGGGGCACTGAAGCTTTCTTT. The chain has TRBV5-8 and TRBJ1-1, with D maybe TRBD1 (6 bases). Trimming took off 4 bases at V and 4 bases at J, with 20 bases between the two ends. The CDR3 has 16 amino acids. CDR1 and CDR2 from the germline V gene are SGHTS and YDEGEE.

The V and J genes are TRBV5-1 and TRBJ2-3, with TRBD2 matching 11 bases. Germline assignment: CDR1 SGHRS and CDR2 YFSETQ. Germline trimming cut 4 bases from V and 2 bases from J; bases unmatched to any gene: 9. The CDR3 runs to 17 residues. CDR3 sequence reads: CASSKRLAGTATDTQYF. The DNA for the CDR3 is TGCGCCAGCAGCAAACGACTAGCGGGAACCGCCACAGATACGCAGTATTTT.

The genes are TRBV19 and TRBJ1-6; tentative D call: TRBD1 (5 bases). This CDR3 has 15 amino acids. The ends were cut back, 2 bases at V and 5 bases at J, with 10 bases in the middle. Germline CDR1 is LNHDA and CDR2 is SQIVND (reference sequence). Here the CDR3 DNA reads TGTGCCAGTAGTATATTCCCAGGGAATAATTCACCCCTCCACTTT. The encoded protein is CASSIFPGNNSPLHF. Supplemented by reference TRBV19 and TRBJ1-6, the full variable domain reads DGGITQSPKYLFRKEGQNVTLSCEQNLNHDAMYWYRQDPGQGLRLIYYSQIVNDFQKGDIAEGYSVSREKKESFPLTVTSAQKNPTAFYLCASSIFPGNNSPLHFGNGTRLTVT.

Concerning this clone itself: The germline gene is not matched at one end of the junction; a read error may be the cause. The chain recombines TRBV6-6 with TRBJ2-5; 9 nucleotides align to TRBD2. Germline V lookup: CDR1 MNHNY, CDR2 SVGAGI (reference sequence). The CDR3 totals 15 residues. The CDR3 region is CTSSWAGGGDETQYF. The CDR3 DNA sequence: TGTACCAGCAGTTGGGCGGGCGGGGGGGATGAGACCCAGTACTTC.

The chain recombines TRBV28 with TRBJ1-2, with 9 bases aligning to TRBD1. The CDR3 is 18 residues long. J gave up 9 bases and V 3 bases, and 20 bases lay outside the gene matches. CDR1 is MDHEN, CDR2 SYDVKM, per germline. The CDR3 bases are TGTGCCAGCAGTTTGCGGCCATTAACGGGACAGGGCCCTCCGAGCTACACCTTC. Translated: CASSLRPLTGQGPPSYTF.

The CDR3 loop reads CASSLSAAGDFYFTYEQYF. The CDR3 nucleotides read TGTGCCAGCAGTTTATCGGCCGCTGGAGACTTCTATTTTACCTACGAGCAGTACTTC. The gene calls are TRBV27 and TRBJ2-7; D call uncertain. V was cut by 0 bases and J by 2 bases, with 23 bases left in between. Per germline, CDR1 MNHEY and CDR2 SMNVEV (reference sequence). CDR3 length equals 19 residues.

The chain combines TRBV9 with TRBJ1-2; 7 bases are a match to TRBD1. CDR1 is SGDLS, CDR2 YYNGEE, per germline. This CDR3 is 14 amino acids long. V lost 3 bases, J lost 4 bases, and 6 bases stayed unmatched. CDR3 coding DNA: TGTGCCAGCAGCGAGGGGGACAGTTCCTATGGCTACACCTTC. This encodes CASSEGDSSYGYTF.

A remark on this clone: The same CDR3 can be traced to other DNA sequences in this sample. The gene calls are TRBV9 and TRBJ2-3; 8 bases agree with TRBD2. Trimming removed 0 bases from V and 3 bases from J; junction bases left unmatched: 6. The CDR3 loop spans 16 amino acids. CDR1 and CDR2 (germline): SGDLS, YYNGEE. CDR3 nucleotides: TGTGCCAGCAGCGTAGGGGTCGGGGGGGCAACAGATACGCAGTATTTT. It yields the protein CASSVGVGGATDTQYF.

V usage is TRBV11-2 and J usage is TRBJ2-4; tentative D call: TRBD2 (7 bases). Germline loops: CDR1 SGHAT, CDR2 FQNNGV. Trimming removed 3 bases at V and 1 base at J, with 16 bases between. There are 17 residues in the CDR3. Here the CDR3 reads CASSLGAGVGAKNIQYF. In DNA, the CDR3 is TGTGCCAGCAGCTTGGGGGCGGGGGTGGGTGCCAAAAACATTCAGTACTTC.

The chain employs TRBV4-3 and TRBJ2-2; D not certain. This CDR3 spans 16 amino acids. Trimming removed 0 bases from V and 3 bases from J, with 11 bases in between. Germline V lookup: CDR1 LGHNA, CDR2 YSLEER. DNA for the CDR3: TGCGCCAGCAGCCAAGATTTTAGAGTCGACACCGGGGAGCTGTTTTTT. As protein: CASSQDFRVDTGELFF.

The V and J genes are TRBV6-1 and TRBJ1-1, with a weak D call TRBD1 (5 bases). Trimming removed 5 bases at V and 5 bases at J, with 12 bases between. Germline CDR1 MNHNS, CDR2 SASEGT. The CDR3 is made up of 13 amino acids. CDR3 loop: CASSPSGDTEAFF. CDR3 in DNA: TGTGCCAGCAGTCCCTCGGGGGATACTGAAGCTTTCTTT.

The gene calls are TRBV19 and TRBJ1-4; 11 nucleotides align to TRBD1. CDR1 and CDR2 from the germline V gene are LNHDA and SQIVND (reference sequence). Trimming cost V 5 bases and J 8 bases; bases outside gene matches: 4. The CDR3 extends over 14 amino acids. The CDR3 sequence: CASSADRGREKLFF. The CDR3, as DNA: TGTGCCAGTAGTGCGGACAGGGGGCGAGAAAAACTGTTTTTT. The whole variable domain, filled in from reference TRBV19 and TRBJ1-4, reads DGGITQSPKYLFRKEGQNVTLSCEQNLNHDAMYWYRQDPGQGLRLIYYSQIVNDFQKGDIAEGYSVSREKKESFPLTVTSAQKNPTAFYLCASSADRGREKLFFGSGTQLSVL.

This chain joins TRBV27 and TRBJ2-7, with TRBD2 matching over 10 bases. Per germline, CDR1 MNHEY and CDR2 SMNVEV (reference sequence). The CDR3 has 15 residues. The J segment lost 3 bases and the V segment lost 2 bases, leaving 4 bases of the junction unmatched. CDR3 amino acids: CASSLKPSGSYEQYF. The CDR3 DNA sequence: TGTGCCAGCAGTTTAAAGCCTAGCGGGAGCTACGAGCAGTACTTC.

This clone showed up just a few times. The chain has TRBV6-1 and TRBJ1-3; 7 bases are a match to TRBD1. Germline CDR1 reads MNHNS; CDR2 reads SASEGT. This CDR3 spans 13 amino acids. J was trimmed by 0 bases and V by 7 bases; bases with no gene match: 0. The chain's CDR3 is CASTGGSGNTIYF. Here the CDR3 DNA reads TGTGCCAGCACAGGGGGCTCTGGAAACACCATATATTTT.

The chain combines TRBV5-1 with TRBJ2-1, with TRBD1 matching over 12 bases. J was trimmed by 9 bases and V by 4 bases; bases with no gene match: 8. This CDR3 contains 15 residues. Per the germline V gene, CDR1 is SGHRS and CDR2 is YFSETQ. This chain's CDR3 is CASSPGTGGLGEQFF. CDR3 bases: TGCGCCAGCAGCCCCGGGACAGGGGGCTTGGGTGAGCAGTTCTTC.

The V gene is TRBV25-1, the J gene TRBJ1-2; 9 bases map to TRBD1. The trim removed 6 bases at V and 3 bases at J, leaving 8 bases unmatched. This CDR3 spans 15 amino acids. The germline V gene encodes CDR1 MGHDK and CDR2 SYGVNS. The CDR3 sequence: CASSRGGQGYYGYTF. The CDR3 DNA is TGTGCCAGCAGCAGGGGGGGACAGGGATACTATGGCTACACCTTC.

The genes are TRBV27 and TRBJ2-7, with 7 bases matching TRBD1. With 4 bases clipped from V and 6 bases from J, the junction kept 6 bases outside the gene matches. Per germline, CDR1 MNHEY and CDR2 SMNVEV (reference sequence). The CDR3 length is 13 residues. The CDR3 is CASSSTGFGEQYF. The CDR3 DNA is TGTGCCAGCAGTTCGACAGGGTTCGGCGAGCAGTACTTC.

DNA of the CDR3: TGTGCCAGCAGCCCGACAGGGGGGTGGACTGAAGCTTTCTTT. This sequence encodes CASSPTGGWTEAFF. V usage is TRBV7-9 and J usage is TRBJ1-1; 9 nucleotides match TRBD1. The CDR3 length is 14 residues. V trimming: 5 bases; J trimming: 5 bases; junction bases outside the gene matches: 6. Germline loops: CDR1 SEHNR, CDR2 FQNEAQ (reference sequence). The full variable domain, completed using reference TRBV7-9 and TRBJ1-1, is DTGVSQNPRHKITKRGQNVTFRCDPISEHNRLYWYRQTLGQGPEFLTYFQNEAQLEKSRLLSDRFSAERPKGSFSTLEIQRTEQGDSAMYLCASSPTGGWTEAFFGQGTRLTVV.